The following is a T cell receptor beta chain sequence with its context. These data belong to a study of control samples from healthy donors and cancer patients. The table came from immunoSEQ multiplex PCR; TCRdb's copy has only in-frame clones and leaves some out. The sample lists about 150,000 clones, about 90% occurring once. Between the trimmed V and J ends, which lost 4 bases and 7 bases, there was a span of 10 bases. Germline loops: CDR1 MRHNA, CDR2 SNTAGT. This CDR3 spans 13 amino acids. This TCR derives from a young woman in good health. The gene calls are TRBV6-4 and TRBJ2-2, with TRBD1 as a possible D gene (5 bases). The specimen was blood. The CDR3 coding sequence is TGTGCCAGCAGTGGCCGACAGCACGGGGAGCTGTTTTTT. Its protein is CASSGRQHGELFF.